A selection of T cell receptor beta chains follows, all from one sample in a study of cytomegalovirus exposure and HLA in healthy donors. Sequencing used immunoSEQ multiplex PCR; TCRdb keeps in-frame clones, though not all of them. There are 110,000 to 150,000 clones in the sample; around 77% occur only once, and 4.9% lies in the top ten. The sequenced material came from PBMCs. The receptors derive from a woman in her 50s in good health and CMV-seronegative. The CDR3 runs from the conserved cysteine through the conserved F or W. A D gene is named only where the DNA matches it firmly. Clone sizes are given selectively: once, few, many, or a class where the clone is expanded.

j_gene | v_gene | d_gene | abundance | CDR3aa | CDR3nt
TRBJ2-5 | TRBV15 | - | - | CATSPRSRTAQETQYF | TGTGCCACCAGCCCAAGGAGTAGGACAGCCCAAGAGACCCAGTACTTC
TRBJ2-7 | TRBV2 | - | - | CASSEAARFQVDEQYF | TGTGCCAGCAGTGAAGCGGCCCGCTTTCAGGTGGACGAGCAGTACTTC
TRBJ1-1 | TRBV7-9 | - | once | CASRQQGLDTEAFF | TGTGCCAGCAGACAACAGGGATTGGATACTGAAGCTTTCTTT
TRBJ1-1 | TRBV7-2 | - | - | CASSLGGLRANTEAFF | TGTGCCAGCAGCTTAGGGGGCCTCAGAGCCAACACTGAAGCTTTCTTT
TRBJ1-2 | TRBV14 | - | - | CASSQDGRVGYTF | TGTGCCAGCAGCCAAGATGGGAGGGTAGGCTACACCTTC
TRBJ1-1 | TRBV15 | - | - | CATSHGGLLIEAFF | TGTGCCACCAGCCATGGGGGACTACTAATTGAAGCTTTCTTT
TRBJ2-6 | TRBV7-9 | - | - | CASSLVYTISGANVLTF | TGTGCCAGCAGCTTAGTTTACACAATCTCTGGGGCCAACGTCCTGACTTTC
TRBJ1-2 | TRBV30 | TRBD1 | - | CACDEEWRQGERYYGYTF | TGTGCCTGTGACGAGGAGTGGCGACAGGGGGAAAGGTACTATGGCTACACCTTC
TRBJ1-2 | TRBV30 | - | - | CAWSPLRNYGYTF | TGTGCCTGGAGTCCACTGCGAAACTATGGCTACACCTTC
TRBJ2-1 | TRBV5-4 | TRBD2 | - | CASSLQTSGGTNEQFF | TGTGCCAGCAGCTTGCAAACTAGCGGGGGGACCAATGAGCAGTTCTTC
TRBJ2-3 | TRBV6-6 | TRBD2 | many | CASSSGLASDTQYF | TGTGCCAGCAGTTCGGGACTAGCGTCAGATACGCAGTATTTT
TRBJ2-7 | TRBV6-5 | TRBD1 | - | CASSYSGQGHLGQYF | TGTGCCAGCAGTTACTCCGGACAGGGTCATTTGGGGCAGTACTTC
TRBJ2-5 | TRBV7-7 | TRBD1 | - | CASSIDRGLETQYF | TGTGCTAGCAGCATCGACAGGGGGCTGGAGACCCAGTACTTC
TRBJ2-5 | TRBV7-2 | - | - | CASSLAEDQETQYF | TGTGCCAGCAGCTTAGCGGAGGACCAAGAGACCCAGTACTTC
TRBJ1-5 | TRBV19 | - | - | CASTLRDTYSNQPQHF | TGTGCCAGTACATTGAGGGACACCTATAGCAATCAGCCCCAGCATTTT
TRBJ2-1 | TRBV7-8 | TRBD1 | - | CASSAFRDRGQNEQFF | TGTGCCAGCAGCGCCTTCCGGGACAGGGGGCAAAATGAGCAGTTCTTC
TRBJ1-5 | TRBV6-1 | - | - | CASSAPGWDTISNQPQHF | TGTGCCAGCAGTGCCCCGGGGTGGGACACCATTAGCAATCAGCCCCAGCATTTT
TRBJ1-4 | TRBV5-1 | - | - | CASSLEPWTEDEKLFF | TGCGCCAGCAGCTTGGAGCCCTGGACAGAGGATGAAAAACTGTTTTTT
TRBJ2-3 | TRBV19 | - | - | CASMAVSTDTQYF | TGTGCCAGTATGGCGGTGAGCACAGATACGCAGTATTTT
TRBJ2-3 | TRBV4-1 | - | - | CASSQDRPGVADTQYF | TGCGCCAGCAGCCAAGATAGACCAGGGGTGGCAGATACGCAGTATTTT
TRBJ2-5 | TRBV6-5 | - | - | CASRRQQETQYF | TGTGCCAGCAGGCGACAGCAAGAGACCCAGTACTTC
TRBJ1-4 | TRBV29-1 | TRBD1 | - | CSVDPGQGYEKLFF | TGCAGCGTTGACCCGGGACAGGGCTATGAAAAACTGTTTTTT
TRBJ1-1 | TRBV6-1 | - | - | CASSDGGGPNTEAFF | TGTGCCAGCAGTGATGGGGGAGGGCCGAACACTGAAGCTTTCTTT
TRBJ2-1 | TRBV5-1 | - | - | CASSLGVAPNEQFF | TGCGCCAGCAGCTTGGGGGTAGCCCCCAATGAGCAGTTCTTC
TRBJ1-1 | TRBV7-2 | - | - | CASSLARSSTEAFF | TGTGCCAGCAGCCTCGCCCGGAGTTCCACTGAAGCTTTCTTT
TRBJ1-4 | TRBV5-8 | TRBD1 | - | CASSKGQPTNEKLFF | TGTGCCAGCAGCAAGGGACAGCCAACTAATGAAAAACTGTTTTTT
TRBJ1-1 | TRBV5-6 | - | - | CASSPESYRATEAFF | TGTGCCAGCAGCCCCGAAAGTTACAGGGCCACTGAAGCTTTCTTT
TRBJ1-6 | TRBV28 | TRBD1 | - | CASKVIQGFGSPLHF | TGTGCCAGCAAAGTAATACAGGGGTTTGGTTCACCCCTCCACTTT
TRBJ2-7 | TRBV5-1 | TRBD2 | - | CARVTTPAGDYEQYF | TGCGCCAGGGTAACAACACCGGCGGGGGACTACGAGCAGTACTTC
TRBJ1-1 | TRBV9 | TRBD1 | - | CASSAQGSGTEAFF | TGTGCCAGCAGCGCACAGGGGTCGGGCACTGAAGCTTTCTTT
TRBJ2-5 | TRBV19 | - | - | CASSVRQETQYF | TGTGCCAGTAGTGTCAGACAAGAGACCCAGTACTTC
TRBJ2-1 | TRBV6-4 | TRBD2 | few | CASSDLPSGVGEQFF | TGTGCCAGCAGTGATTTACCCAGCGGGGTCGGTGAGCAGTTCTTC